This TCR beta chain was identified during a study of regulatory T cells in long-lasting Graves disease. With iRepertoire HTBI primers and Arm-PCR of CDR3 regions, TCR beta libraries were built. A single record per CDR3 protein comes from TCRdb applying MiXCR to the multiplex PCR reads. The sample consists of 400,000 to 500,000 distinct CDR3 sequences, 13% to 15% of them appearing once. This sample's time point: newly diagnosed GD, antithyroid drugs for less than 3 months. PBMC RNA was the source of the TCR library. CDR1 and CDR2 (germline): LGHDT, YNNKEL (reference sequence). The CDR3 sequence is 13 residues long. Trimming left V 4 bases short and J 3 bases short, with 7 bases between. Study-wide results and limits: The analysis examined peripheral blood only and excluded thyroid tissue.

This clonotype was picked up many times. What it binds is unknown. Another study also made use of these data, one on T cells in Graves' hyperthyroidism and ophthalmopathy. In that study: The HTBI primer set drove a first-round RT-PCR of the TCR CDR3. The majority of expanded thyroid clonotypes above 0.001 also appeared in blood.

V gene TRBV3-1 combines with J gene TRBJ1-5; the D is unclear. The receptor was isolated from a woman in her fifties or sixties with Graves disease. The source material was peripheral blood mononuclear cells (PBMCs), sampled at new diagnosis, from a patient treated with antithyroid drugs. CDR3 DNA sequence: TGTGCCAGCAGCCTGACACACAATCAGCCCCAGCATTTT. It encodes CASSLTHNQPQHF.